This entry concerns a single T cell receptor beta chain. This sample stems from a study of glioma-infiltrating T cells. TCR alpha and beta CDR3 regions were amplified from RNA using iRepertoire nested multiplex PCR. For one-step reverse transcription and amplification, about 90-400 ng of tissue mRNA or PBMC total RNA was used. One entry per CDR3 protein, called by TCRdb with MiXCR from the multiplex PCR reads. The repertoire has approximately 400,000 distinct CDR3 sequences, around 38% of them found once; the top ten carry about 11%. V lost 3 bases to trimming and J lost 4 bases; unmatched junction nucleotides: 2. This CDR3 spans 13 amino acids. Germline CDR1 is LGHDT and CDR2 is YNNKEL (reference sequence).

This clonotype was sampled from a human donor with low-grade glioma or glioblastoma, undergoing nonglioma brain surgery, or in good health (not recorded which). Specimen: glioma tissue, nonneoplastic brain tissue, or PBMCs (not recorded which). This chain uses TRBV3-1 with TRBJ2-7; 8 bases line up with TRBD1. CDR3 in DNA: TGTGCCAGCAGCCACAGGGGGCGTTACGAGCAGTACTTC. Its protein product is CASSHRGRYEQYF.